This record concerns one T cell receptor beta chain sequence. CDR1 is SNHLY and CDR2 is FYNNEI in the germline V gene. Trimming removed 7 bases at V and 0 bases at J, with 12 bases between. The CDR3 length is 15 residues. This record belongs to a study of blood T cell repertoires in COVID-19. Generated by immunoSEQ multiplex PCR, the TCRdb table keeps only in-frame clones and is missing some. The sample consists of 35,000 to 50,000 clones, about 70% of them appearing once. The source of this sequence is a man aged 80 or over with acute or convalescent COVID-19. The rearrangement links TRBV2 to TRBJ1-4; D is unresolved. The source material was peripheral blood. The CDR3 reads CASTRRATTNEKLFF. The CDR3 DNA reads as TGTGCCAGCACCAGGCGGGCGACAACTAATGAAAAACTGTTTTTT.